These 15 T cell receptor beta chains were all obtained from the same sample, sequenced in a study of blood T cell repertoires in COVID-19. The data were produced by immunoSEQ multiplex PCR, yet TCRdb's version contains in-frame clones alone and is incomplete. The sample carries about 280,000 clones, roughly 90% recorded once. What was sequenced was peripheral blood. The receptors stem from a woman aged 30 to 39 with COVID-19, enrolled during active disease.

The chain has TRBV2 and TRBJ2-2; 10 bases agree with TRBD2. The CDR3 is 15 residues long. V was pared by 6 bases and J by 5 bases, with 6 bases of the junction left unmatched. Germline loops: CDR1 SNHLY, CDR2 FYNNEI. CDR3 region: CASRPNSGGTGELFF. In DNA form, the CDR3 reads TGTGCCAGCAGGCCAAATAGCGGGGGGACCGGGGAGCTGTTTTTT.

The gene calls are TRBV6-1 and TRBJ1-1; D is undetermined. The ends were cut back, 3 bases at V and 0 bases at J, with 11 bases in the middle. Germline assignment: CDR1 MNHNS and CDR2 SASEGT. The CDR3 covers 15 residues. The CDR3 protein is CASSERIGLNTEAFF. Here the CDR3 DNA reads TGTGCCAGCAGTGAGAGGATTGGGTTGAACACTGAAGCTTTCTTT.

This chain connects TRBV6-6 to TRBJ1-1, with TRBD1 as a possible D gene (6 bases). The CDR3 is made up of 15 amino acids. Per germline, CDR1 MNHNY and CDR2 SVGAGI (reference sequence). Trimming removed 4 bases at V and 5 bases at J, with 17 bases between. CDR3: CASSFQQGGGTEAFF. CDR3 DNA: TGTGCCAGCAGTTTTCAACAGGGTGGGGGAACTGAAGCTTTCTTT.

CDR3 loop: CASSPNPGQGGDGYTF. CDR3 nucleotide sequence: TGTGCCAGCAGCCCTAACCCGGGACAGGGGGGGGATGGCTACACCTTC. The chain is built from TRBV14 and TRBJ1-2; the match to TRBD1 covers 11 bases. Trimming took 4 bases from V and 6 from J; bases not matched to a gene: 10. Germline CDR1 is SGHDN and CDR2 is FVKESK. CDR3 size: 16 residues.

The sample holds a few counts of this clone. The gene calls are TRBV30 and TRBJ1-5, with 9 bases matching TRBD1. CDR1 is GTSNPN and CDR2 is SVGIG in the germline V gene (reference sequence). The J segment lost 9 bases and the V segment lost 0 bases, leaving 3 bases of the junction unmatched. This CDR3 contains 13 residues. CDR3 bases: TGTGCCTGGAGTGTAGGGACAGGGAGGCCCCAGCATTTT. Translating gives CAWSVGTGRPQHF.

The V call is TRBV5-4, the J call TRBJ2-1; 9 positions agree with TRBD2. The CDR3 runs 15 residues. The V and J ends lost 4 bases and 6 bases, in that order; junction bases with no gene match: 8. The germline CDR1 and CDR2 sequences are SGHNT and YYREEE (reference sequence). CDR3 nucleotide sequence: TGTGCCAGCAGCCCGACTAGCGGTGTTTTCAATGAGCAGTTCTTC. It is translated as CASSPTSGVFNEQFF.

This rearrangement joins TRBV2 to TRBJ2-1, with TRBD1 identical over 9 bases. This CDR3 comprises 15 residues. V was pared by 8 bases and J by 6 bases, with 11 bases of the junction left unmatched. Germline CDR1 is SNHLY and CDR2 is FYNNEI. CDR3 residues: CASSAGDREGNEQFF. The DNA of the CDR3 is TGTGCCAGCTCCGCGGGGGACAGGGAGGGCAATGAGCAGTTCTTC.

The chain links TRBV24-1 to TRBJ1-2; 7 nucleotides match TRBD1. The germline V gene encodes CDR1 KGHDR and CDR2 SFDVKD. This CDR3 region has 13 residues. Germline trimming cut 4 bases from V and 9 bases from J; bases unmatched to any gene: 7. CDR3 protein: CATSDQGQARYTF. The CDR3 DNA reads TGTGCCACCAGTGACCAAGGACAGGCTCGCTACACCTTC.

CDR3 sequence: CASSPRDRVETQYF. CDR3 sequence (DNA): TGTGCCAGCAGTCCGCGGGACCGCGTTGAGACCCAGTACTTC. The chain employs TRBV28 and TRBJ2-5; D is possibly TRBD2 (6 bases). Germline assignment: CDR1 MDHEN and CDR2 SYDVKM. The CDR3 is 14 residues long. V lost 5 bases and J 5 bases, leaving 15 bases between the germline ends. Supplemented by reference TRBV28 and TRBJ2-5, the full variable domain reads DVKVTQSSRYLVKRTGEKVFLECVQDMDHENMFWYRQDPGLGLRLIYFSYDVKMKEKGDIPEGYSVSREKKERFSLILESASTNQTSMYLCASSPRDRVETQYFGPGTRLLVL.

The CDR3 protein is CASSEGTSGSADTQYF. Written as DNA, the CDR3 is TGCGCCAGCAGTGAGGGGACTAGCGGGAGCGCAGATACGCAGTATTTT. The chain employs TRBV10-1 and TRBJ2-3, with 14 bases matching TRBD2. Germline V gene lookup returns CDR1 WNHNN and CDR2 SYGVQD (reference sequence). V lost 2 bases and J lost 4; bases outside the gene matches: 2. The CDR3 sequence is 16 residues long.

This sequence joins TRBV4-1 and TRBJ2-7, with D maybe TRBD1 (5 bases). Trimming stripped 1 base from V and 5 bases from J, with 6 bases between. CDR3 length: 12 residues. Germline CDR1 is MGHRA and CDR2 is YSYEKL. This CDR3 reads CASSQGTNEQYF. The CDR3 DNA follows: TGCGCCAGCAGCCAAGGGACAAACGAGCAGTACTTC.

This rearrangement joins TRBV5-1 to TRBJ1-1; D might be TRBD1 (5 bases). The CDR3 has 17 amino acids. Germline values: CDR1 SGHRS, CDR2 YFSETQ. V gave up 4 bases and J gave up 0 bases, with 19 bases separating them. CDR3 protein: CASSPQSRQTMNTEAFF. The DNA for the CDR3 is TGCGCCAGCAGCCCCCAATCAAGACAGACCATGAACACTGAAGCTTTCTTT.

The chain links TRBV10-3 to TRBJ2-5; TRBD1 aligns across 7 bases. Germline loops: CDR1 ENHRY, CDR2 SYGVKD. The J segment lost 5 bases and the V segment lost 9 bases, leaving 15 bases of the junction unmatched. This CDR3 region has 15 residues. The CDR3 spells CAIAPSRQGGETQYF. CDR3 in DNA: TGTGCCATTGCACCCTCTCGACAGGGCGGGGAGACCCAGTACTTC.

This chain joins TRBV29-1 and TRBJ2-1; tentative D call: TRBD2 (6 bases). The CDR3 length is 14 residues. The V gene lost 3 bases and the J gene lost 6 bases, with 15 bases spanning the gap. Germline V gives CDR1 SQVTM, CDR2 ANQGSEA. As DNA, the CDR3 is TGCAGCGTTGAGGGCGGGGTGAGGGTCAATGAGCAGTTCTTC. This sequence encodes CSVEGGVRVNEQFF.

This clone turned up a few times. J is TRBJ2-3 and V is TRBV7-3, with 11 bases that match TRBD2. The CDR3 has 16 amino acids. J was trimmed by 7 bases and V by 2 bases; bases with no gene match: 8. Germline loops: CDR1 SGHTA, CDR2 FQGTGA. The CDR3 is CASSLGTSGRGYTQYF. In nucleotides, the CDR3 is TGTGCCAGCAGCTTAGGAACTAGCGGGAGAGGGTATACGCAGTATTTT.